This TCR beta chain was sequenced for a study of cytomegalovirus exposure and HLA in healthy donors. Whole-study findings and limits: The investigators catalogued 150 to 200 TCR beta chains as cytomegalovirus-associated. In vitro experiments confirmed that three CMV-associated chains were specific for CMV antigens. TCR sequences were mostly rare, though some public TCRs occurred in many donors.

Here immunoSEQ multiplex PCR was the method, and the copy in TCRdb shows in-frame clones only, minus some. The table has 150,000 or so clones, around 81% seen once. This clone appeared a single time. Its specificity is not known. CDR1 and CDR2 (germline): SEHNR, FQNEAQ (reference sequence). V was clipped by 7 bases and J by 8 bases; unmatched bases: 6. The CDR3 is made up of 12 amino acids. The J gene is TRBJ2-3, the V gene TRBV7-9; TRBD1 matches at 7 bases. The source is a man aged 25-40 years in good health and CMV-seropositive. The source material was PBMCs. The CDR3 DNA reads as TGTGCCAGCAACTCGGGACAGCGTACGCAGTATTTT. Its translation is CASNSGQRTQYF.